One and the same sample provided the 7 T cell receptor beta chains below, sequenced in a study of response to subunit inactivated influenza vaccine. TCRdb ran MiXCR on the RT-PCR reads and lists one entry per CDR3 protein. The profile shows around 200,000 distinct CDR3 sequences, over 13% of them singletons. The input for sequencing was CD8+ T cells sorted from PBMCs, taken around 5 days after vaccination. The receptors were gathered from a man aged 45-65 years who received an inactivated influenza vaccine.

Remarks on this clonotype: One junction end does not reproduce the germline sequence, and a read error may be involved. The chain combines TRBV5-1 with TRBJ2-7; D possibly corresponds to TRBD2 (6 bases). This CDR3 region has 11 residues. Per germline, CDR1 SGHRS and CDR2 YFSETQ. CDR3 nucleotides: TGCGCCAGCAGCTGGGACGGACTACCGGTCTTC. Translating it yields CASSWDGLPVF.

CDR3 in DNA: TGTGCCAGCAGCTTAGCGCTGAACGGGGGTACCTACAATGAGCAGTTCTTC. It yields the protein CASSLALNGGTYNEQFF. The rearrangement links TRBV7-6 to TRBJ2-1, with a tentative D call TRBD2 (6 bases). CDR1 SGHVS and CDR2 FNYEAQ come from the germline V gene. CDR3 size: 17 residues. Trimming removed 0 bases from V and 2 bases from J, with 14 bases in between.

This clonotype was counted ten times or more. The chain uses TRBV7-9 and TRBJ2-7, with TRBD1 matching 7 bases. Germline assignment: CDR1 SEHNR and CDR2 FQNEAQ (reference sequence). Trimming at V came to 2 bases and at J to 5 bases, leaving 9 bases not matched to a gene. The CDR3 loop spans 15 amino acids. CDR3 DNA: TGTGCCAGCAGCTTAATGTACGACAGGGACGACGAGCAGTACTTC. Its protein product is CASSLMYDRDDEQYF.

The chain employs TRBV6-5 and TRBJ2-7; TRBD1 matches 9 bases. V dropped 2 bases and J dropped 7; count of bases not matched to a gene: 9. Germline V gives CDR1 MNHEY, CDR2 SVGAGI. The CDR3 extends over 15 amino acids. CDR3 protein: CASSYPTDRGWEQYF. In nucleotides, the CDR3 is TGTGCCAGCAGTTACCCCACGGACAGGGGATGGGAGCAGTACTTC.

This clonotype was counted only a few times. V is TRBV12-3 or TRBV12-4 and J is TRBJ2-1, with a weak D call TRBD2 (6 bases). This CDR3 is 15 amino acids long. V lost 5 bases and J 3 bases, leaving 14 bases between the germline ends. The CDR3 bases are TGTGCCAGCAGTCGACTAGTTTCTTACTACAATGAGCAGTTCTTC. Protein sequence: CASSRLVSYYNEQFF.

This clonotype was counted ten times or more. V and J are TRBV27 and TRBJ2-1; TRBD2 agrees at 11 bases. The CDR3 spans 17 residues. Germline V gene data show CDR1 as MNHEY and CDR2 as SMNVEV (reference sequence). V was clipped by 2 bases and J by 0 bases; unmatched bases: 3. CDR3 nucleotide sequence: TGTGCCAGCAGTTTAACTAGCGGGGGCTACTCCTACAATGAGCAGTTCTTC. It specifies CASSLTSGGYSYNEQFF.

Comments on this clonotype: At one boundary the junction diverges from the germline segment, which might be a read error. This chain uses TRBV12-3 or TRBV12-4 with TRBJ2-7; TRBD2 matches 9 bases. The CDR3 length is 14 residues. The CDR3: CASSLAGEDYEQYF. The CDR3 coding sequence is TGTGCCAGCAGCTTAGCGGGAGAGGACTACGAGCAGTACTTC.